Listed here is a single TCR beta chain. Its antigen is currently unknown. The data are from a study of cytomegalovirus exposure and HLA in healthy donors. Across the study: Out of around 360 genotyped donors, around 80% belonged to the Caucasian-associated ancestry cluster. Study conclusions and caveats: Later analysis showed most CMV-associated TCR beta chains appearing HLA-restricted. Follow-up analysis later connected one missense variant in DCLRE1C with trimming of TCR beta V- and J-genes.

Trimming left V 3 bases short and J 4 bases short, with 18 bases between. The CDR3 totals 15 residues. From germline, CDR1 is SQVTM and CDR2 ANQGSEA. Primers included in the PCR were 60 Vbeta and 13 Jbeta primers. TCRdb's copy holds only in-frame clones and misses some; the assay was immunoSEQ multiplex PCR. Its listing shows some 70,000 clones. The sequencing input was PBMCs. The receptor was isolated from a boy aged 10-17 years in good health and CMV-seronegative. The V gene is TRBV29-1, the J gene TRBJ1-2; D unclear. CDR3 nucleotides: TGCAGCGTTGATTCACCTATAACTACCGGCTATGGCTACACCTTC. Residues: CSVDSPITTGYGYTF.